Sequencing of this T cell receptor (beta chain) was carried out in a study of siplizumab effects on memory and regulatory T cells. General study results and limits: Naive T cells looked more diverse than memory cells, and they looked like major contributors to the alloresponse. Alloreactive sequences that could be traced to unstimulated CD4+ memory cells showed a significant reduction under siplizumab.

This clone has a count of ten or more. Antigen: not known. TCRdb's copy holds only in-frame clones and misses some; the assay was immunoSEQ multiplex PCR. Seen here are approximately 8,600 clones, 55% to 75% observed once, and the top ten hold approximately 61%. V was trimmed by 7 bases and J by 0 bases, leaving 13 bases between them. Germline CDR1 and CDR2: MGHRA and YSYEKL. The CDR3 sequence is 14 residues long. The receptor's source is a human donor in good health. The rearrangement links TRBV4-1 to TRBJ2-7; possible D gene TRBD2, 5 bases. Sequencing used effector memory CD8+ T cells sorted from blood. Subset of the sample: unstimulated CD8+ effector memory T cells. CDR3 amino acids: CASKSGTLSYEQYF. The CDR3 nucleotides read TGCGCCAGCAAGAGCGGCACCCTCTCCTACGAGCAGTACTTC.